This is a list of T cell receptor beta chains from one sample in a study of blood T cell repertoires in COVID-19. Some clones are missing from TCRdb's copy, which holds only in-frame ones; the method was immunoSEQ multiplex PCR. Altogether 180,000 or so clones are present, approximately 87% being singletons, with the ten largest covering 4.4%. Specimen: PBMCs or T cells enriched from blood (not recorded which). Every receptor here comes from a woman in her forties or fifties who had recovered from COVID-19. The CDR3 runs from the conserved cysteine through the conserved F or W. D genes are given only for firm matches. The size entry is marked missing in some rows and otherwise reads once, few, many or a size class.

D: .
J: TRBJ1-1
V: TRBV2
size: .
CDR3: CASRGIGGDTEAFF
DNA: TGTGCCAGCAGGGGGATCGGGGGGGACACTGAAGCTTTCTTT

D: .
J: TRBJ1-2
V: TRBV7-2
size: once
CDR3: CASSSYTLPPYGYTF
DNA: TGTGCCAGCAGCTCGTATACATTGCCACCCTATGGCTACACCTTC

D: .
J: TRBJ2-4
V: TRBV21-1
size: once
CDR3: CASSPRETPNGDIQYF
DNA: TGTGCCAGCAGCCCCCGGGAGACCCCGAATGGGGACATTCAGTACTTC

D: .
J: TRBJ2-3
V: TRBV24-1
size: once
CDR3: CATSPGPSTDTQYF
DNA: TGTGCCACCTCCCCTGGGCCCAGCACAGATACGCAGTATTTT

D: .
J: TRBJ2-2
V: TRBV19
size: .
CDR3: CASSAGQKNTGELFF
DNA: TGTGCCAGTAGCGCGGGACAGAAGAACACCGGGGAGCTGTTTTTT

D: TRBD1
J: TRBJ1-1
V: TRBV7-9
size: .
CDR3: CASSMTGLAFF
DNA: TGTGCCAGCAGCATGACAGGGTTGGCTTTCTTT

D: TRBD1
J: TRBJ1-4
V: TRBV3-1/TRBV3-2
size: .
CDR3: CASSQRGQGGTNEKLFF
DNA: TGTGCCAGCAGCCAACGGGGACAGGGGGGAACTAATGAAAAACTGTTTTTT

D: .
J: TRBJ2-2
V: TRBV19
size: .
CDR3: CASSMGQDTGELFF
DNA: TGTGCCAGTAGTATGGGGCAGGACACCGGGGAGCTGTTTTTT

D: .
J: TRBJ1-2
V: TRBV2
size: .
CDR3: CASSGGTPVGLYGYTF
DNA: TGTGCCAGCAGTGGGGGGACTCCAGTTGGGCTCTATGGCTACACCTTC

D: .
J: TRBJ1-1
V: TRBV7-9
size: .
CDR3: CASSFQNEAFF
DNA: TGTGCCAGCAGCTTTCAGAATGAAGCTTTCTTT

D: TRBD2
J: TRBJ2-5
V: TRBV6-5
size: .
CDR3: CASSYLRASGIETQYF
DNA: TGTGCCAGCAGTTATCTCAGGGCTAGCGGGATAGAGACCCAGTACTTC

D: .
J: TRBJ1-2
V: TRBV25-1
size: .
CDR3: CASPSGGYTYGYTF
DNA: TGTGCCAGCCCCAGTGGCGGGTACACCTATGGCTACACCTTC

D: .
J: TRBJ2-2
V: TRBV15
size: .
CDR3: CATSRENGPTGELFF
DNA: TGTGCCACCAGCAGAGAGAACGGTCCCACCGGGGAGCTGTTTTTT

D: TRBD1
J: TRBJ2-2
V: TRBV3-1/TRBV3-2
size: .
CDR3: CASSQTTGGSTGELFF
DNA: TGTGCCAGCAGCCAAACCACAGGGGGGAGCACCGGGGAGCTGTTTTTT

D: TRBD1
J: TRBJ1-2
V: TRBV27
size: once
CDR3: CASSHAGDRGYGYTF
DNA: TGTGCCAGCAGCCACGCCGGAGACAGGGGCTATGGCTACACCTTC

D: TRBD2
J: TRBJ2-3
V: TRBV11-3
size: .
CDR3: CASSRPGGATDTQYF
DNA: TGTGCCAGCAGCCGCCCCGGGGGGGCCACAGATACGCAGTATTTT

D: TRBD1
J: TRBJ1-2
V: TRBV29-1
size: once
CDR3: CSVQISGTGVGYGYTF
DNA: TGCAGCGTCCAGATTTCCGGGACAGGGGTTGGCTATGGCTACACCTTC

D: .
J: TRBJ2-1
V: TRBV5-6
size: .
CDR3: CASSFSRGNEQFF
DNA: TGTGCCAGCAGCTTCTCCAGGGGCAATGAGCAGTTCTTC

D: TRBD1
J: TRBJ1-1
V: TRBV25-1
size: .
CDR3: CASRKPGTANTEAFF
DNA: TGTGCCAGCAGGAAACCAGGGACAGCGAACACTGAAGCTTTCTTT

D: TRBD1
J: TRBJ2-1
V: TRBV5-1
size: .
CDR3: CASSPRQGINEQFF
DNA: TGCGCCAGCAGCCCGAGACAGGGGATCAATGAGCAGTTCTTC

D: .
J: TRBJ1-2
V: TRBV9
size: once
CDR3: CASSTTREALYGYTF
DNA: TGTGCCAGCAGCACCACCCGAGAGGCGCTCTATGGCTACACCTTC

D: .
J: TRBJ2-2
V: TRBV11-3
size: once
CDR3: CANSGVTGELFF
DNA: TGTGCCAACTCAGGGGTCACCGGGGAGCTGTTTTTT

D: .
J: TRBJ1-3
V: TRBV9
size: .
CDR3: CASSHTENTIYF
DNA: TGTGCCAGCAGTCACACCGAAAACACCATATATTTT

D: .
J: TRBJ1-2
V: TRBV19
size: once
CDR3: CASSMGPPYTF
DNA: TGTGCCAGTAGTATGGGCCCCCCCTACACCTTC

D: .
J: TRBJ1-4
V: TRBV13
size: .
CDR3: CASSLRRGIEKLFF
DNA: TGTGCCAGCAGCTTGCGACGGGGGATTGAAAAACTGTTTTTT

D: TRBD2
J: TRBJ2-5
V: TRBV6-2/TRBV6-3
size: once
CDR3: CASSFTSVSMGTQYF
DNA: TGTGCCAGCAGTTTTACTAGCGTGTCGATGGGGACCCAGTACTTC

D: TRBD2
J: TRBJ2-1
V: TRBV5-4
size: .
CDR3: CASSFGLAGGGNNEQFF
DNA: TGTGCCAGCAGCTTTGGTCTAGCGGGAGGGGGTAACAATGAGCAGTTCTTC

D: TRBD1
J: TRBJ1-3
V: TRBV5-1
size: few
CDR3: CASSLDRGGDTIYF
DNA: TGCGCCAGCAGCTTGGACAGGGGTGGGGACACCATATATTTT

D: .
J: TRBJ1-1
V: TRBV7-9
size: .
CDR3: CASSSGEWVDEAFF
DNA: TGTGCCAGCAGCTCCGGGGAATGGGTAGACGAAGCTTTCTTT

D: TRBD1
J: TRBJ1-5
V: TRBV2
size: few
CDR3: CASSEEGGSNQPQHF
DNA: TGTGCCAGCAGTGAAGAAGGGGGCAGCAATCAGCCCCAGCATTTT

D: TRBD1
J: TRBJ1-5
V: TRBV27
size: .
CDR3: CASRAGQGRNQPQHF
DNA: TGTGCCAGCAGAGCCGGACAGGGCAGAAATCAGCCCCAGCATTTT

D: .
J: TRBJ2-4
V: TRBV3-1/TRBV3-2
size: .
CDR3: CASSALGGSAKNIQYF
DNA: TGTGCCAGCAGCGCCTTGGGGGGAAGTGCCAAAAACATTCAGTACTTC

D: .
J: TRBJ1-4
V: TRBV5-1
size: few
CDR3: CASSEEGPGRTATNEKLFF
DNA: TGCGCCAGCAGCGAAGAAGGGCCGGGACGGACAGCAACTAATGAAAAACTGTTTTTT

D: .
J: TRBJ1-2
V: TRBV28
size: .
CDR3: CASSGFVGAGIYGYTF
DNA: TGTGCCAGCAGTGGTTTCGTGGGGGCCGGGATCTATGGCTACACCTTC

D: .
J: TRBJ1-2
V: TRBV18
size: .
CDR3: CASSPQKLYTF
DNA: TGTGCCAGCTCACCACAGAAGCTCTACACCTTC

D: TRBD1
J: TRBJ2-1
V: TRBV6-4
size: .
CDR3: CASSDYGTGSYNEQFF
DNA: TGTGCCAGCAGTGACTACGGGACAGGGAGCTACAATGAGCAGTTCTTC

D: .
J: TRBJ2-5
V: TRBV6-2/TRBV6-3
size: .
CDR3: CASSYGETQYF
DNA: TGTGCCAGCAGTTACGGCGAGACCCAGTACTTC

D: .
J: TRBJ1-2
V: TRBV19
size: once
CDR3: CASRTNRQFTNYGYTF
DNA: TGTGCCAGTAGAACTAACCGGCAGTTCACTAACTATGGCTACACCTTC

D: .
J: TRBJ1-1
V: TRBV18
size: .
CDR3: CASSDRQVTITEAFF
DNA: TGTGCCAGCTCAGATAGACAGGTCACGATAACTGAAGCTTTCTTT

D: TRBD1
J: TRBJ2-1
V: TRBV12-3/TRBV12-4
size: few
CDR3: CASRQGSYNEQFF
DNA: TGTGCCAGTCGACAGGGTTCCTACAATGAGCAGTTCTTC

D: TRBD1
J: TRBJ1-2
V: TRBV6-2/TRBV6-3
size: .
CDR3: CASSGGTGVYGYTF
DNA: TGTGCCAGCAGTGGAGGGACAGGGGTCTATGGCTACACCTTC

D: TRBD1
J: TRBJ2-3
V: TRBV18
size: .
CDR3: CASSPYGQGGTDTQYF
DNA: TGTGCCAGCTCACCATACGGACAGGGGGGCACAGATACGCAGTATTTT

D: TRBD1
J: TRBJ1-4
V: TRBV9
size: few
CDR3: CASSRSGTEGEKLFF
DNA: TGTGCCAGCAGCAGGTCCGGGACAGAAGGTGAAAAACTGTTTTTT

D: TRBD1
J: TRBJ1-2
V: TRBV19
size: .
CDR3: CASSISTGTGGRGYTF
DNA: TGTGCCAGTAGTATCTCAACCGGGACAGGGGGCCGGGGCTACACCTTC

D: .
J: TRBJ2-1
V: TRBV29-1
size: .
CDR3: CSARVFEDNEQFF
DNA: TGCAGCGCCCGCGTGTTCGAGGACAATGAGCAGTTCTTC

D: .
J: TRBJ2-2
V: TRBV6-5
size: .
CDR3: CASEPGNHGELFF
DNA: TGTGCCAGCGAACCGGGGAATCACGGGGAGCTGTTTTTT

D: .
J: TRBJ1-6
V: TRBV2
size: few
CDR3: CASKIGGEPGPLHF
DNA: TGTGCCAGCAAGATCGGAGGGGAACCCGGACCCCTCCACTTT

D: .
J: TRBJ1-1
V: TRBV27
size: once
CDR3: CASRPGVGNTEAFF
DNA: TGTGCCAGCAGGCCAGGGGTCGGGAACACTGAAGCTTTCTTT

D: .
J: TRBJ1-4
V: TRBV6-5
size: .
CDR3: CASSYSGESRRKLFF
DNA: TGTGCCAGCAGTTACTCTGGCGAGTCTAGACGAAAACTGTTTTTT

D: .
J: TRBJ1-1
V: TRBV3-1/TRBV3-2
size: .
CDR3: CASSPHGAMNTEAFF
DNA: TGTGCCAGCAGCCCTCATGGGGCTATGAACACTGAAGCTTTCTTT

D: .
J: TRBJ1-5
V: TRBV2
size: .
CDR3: CASSVRHFSNQPQHF
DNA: TGTGCCAGCAGTGTACGACATTTTAGCAATCAGCCCCAGCATTTT

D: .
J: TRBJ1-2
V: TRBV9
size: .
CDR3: CASSATGPYGYTF
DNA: TGTGCCAGCAGCGCTACAGGGCCCTATGGCTACACCTTC

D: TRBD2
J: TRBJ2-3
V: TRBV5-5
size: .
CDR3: CASSRPTGAVSGGVTDTQYF
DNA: TGTGCCAGCAGCCGGCCGACCGGGGCCGTATCGGGGGGTGTGACAGATACGCAGTATTTT

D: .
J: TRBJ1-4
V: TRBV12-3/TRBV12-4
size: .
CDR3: CASTRNREKLFF
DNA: TGTGCCAGCACCAGAAACAGGGAAAAACTGTTTTTT

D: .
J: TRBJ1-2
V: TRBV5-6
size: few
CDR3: CASTLDNHGYTF
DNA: TGTGCCAGCACCCTGGACAATCACGGCTACACCTTC

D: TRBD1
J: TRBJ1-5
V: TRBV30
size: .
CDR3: CAWSPGQNQPQHF
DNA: TGTGCCTGGAGTCCGGGACAGAATCAGCCCCAGCATTTT

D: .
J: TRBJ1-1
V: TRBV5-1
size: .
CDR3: CASSSRTDGGAFF
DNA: TGCGCCAGCAGCTCCAGGACGGACGGAGGTGCTTTCTTT

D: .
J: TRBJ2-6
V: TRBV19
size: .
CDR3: CASSRGANSGANVLTF
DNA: TGTGCCAGTAGTCGGGGTGCTAACTCTGGGGCCAACGTCCTGACTTTC

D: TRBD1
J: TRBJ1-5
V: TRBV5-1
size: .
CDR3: CASSLVPGGDQPQHF
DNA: TGCGCCAGCAGCTTGGTCCCAGGGGGCGACCAGCCCCAGCATTTT